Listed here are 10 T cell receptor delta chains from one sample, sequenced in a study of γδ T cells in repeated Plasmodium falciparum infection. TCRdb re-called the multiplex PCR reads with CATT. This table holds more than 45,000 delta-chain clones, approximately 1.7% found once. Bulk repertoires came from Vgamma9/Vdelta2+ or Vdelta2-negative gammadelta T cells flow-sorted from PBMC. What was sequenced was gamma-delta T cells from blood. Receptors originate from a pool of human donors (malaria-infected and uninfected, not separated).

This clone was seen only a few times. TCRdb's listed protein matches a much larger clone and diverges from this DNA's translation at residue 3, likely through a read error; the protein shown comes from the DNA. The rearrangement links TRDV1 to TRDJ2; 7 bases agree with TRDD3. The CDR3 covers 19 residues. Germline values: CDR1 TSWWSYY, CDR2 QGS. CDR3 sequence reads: CAPGGLRASTLTLTAQLFF. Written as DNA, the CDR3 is TGTGCTCCTGGGGGGCTACGAGCCAGCACCCTAACCCTGACAGCACAACTCTTCTTT.

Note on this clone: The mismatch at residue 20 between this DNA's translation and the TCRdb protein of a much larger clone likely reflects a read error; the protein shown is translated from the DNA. CDR3 in amino acids: CALGEDNSPMWDSEYTDKLTF. For the CDR3, the DNA is TGTGCTCTTGGGGAAGATAATTCGCCTATGTGGGATTCTGAGTACACCGATAAACTCACCTTT. The V gene call reads TRDV1; no J gene was called; no check of the table's D call, TRDD3, against the DNA was made. The CDR3 has 21 residues. CDR1 TSWWSYY and CDR2 QGS come from the germline V gene.

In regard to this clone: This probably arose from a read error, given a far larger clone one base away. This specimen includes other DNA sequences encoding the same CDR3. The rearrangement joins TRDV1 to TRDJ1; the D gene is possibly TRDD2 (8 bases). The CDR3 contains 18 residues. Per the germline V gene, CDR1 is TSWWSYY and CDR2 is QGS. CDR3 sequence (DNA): TGTGCCCTTGGGGGACTTCCTACATTCAATCTGGGGGTTTTTGGCCTCATCTTT. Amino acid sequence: CALGGLPTFNLGVFGLIF.

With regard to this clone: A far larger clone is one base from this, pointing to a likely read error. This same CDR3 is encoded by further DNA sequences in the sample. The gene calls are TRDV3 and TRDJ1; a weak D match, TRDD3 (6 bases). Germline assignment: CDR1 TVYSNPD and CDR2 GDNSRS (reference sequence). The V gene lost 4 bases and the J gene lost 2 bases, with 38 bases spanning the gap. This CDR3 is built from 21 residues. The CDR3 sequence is CASRVPFFGGYAGGITDKLIF. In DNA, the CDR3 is TGTGCCTCTAGAGTCCCCTTCTTTGGGGGGTACGCGGGAGGTATAACCGATAAACTCATCTTT.

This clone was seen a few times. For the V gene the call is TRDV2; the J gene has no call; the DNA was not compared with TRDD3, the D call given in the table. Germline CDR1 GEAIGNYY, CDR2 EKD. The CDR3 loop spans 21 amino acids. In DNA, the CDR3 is TGTGCCTGGGGATTCTCGTACTGGGGGATACGCGTCTTACCAATCACACCCCCTCGGATCTTT. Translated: CAWGFSYWGIRVLPITPPRIF.

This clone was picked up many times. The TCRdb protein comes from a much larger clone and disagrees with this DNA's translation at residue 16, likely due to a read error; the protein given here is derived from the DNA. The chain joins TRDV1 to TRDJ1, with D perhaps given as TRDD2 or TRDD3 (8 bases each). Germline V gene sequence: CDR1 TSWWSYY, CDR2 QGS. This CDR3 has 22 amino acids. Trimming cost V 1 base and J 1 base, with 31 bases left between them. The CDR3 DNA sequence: TGTGCTCTTGGGGAACCTTCCTACGGTCTACTGGGGGGTATTTGCTGCACCGATAAACTCATCTTT. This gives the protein CALGEPSYGLLGGICCTDKLIF.

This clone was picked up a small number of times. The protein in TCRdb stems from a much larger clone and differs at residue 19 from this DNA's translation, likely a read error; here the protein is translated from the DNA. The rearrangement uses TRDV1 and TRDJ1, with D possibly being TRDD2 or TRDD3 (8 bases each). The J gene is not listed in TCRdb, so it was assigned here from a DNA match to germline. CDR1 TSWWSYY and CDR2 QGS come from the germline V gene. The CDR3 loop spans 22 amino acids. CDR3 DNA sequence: TGTGCTCTTGGGCGCACTACGGTCCTTCCTAGGCGAGTCTGGGGATACACCGATAGACTCATCTTT. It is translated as CALGRTTVLPRRVWGYTDRLIF.

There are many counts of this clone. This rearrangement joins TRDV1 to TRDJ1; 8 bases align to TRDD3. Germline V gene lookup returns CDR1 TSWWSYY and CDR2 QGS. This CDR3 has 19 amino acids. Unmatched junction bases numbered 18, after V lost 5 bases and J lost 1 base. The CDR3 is CALGTRLPKDWGGTDKLIF. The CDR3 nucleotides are TGTGCTCTTGGGACCCGACTTCCGAAGGACTGGGGGGGCACCGATAAACTCATCTTT.

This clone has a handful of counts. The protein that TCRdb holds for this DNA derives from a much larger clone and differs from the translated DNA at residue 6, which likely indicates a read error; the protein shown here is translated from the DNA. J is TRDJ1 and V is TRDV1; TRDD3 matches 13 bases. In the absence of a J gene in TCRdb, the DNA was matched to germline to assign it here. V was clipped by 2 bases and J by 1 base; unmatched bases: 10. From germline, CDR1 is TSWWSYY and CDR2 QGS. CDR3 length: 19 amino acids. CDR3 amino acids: CALGEARNWGIRGTDKLIF. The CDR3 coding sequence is TGTGCTCTTGGGGAAGCCCGAAACTGGGGGATACGCGGCACCGATAAACTCATCTTT.

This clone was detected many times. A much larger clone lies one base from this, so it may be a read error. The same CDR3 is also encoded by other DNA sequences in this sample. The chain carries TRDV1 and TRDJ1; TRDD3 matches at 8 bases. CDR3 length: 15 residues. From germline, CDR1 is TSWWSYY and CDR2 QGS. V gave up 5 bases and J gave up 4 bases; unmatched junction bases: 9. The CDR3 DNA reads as TGTGCTCTTGGGACTAACGGGATACGGGGCGATAAACTCATCTTT. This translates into CALGTNGIRGDKLIF.